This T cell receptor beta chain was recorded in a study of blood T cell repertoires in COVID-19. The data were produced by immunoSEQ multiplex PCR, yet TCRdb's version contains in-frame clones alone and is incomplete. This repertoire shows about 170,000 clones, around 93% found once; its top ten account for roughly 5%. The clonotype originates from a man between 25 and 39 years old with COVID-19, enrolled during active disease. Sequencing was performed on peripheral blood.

The CDR3 sequence is CASSQQTGGGETQYF. The CDR3 DNA reads as TGCGCCAGCAGCCAACAGACAGGGGGAGGTGAGACCCAGTACTTC. The chain recombines TRBV4-3 with TRBJ2-5; TRBD1 agrees at 9 bases. Germline loops: CDR1 LGHNA, CDR2 YSLEER. This CDR3 comprises 15 residues. V lost 2 bases, J lost 5 bases, and 6 bases stayed unmatched.